Below, 27 T cell receptor beta chains from the same sample are listed, as sequenced in a study of identical twins. TCRdb fed the 5' RACE reads into MiXCR, producing one record per CDR3 protein. This sample carries hundreds of thousands of distinct CDR3 sequences, about 12% of them seen once, and the ten largest clones take around 1.5%. Another study also made use of these data, one on yellow fever vaccine responses in identical twins.

Sequencing used PBMCs. The source of these receptors is a woman aged 18-29 years in good health.

The chain has TRBV6-5 and TRBJ1-2; D unresolved. Germline V lookup: CDR1 MNHEY, CDR2 SVGAGI. Trimming left V 0 bases short and J 6 bases short, with 8 bases between. The CDR3 length is 13 residues. In nucleotides, the CDR3 is TGTGCCAGCAGTTACTCGATGACCGATGGCTACACCTTC. Translating gives CASSYSMTDGYTF.

This clonotype occurred a few times. The chain links TRBV14 to TRBJ2-7; unclear D gene. The CDR3 covers 12 residues. V shed 5 bases and J shed 3 bases, with 8 bases lying between them. Germline values: CDR1 SGHDN, CDR2 FVKESK. The CDR3 DNA reads TGTGCCAGCAGCTATGGGCACTACGAGCAGTACGTC. This translates into CASSYGHYEQYV.

This clonotype was observed a handful of times. This chain links TRBV10-2 with TRBJ1-6; tentatively, D is TRBD1 (6 bases). The germline V gene encodes CDR1 WSHSY and CDR2 SAAADI. The CDR3 contains 14 residues. Trimming took 3 bases from V and 11 from J, leaving 14 bases between them. The chain's CDR3 is CASSDPGESPPLHF. CDR3 DNA: TGCGCCAGCAGTGATCCAGGGGAAAGTCCACCCCTCCACTTT.

V usage is TRBV12-3 or TRBV12-4 and J usage is TRBJ2-3, with TRBD2 matching over 11 bases. Trimming cost V 1 base and J 5 bases; bases outside gene matches: 5. This CDR3 has 16 residues. CDR3 protein: CASSLVAGGVEDTQYF. The CDR3 DNA follows: TGTGCCAGCAGTTTAGTAGCGGGAGGGGTGGAAGATACGCAGTATTTT.

The genes are TRBV21-1 and TRBJ2-7; the listed D gene, TRBD1, was not tested against the DNA. TRBV21-1 is annotated as a pseudogene. This CDR3 comprises 16 residues. This CDR3 reads CASSKDGPGGLGEQYF. The CDR3 DNA reads as TGTGCCAGCAGCAAAGATGGGCCAGGGGGTCTTGGAGAGCAGTACTTC.

This clonotype showed up many times. The rearrangement joins TRBV6-1 to TRBJ1-2; D ambiguous. V dropped 4 bases and J dropped 0 bases, with 9 bases sitting between them. The CDR3 runs to 14 residues. Per germline, CDR1 MNHNS and CDR2 SASEGT. The CDR3 DNA reads as TGTGCCAGCAGTGGGAATTCAGCTAACTATGGCTACACCTTC. This encodes CASSGNSANYGYTF.

This chain joins TRBV3-1 and TRBJ1-6; 8 bases map to TRBD1. Germline V lookup: CDR1 LGHDT, CDR2 YNNKEL (reference sequence). The J segment lost 8 bases and the V segment lost 4 bases, leaving 16 bases of the junction unmatched. The CDR3 spans 18 residues. Here the CDR3 DNA reads TGTGCCAGCAGCCTGGGAGACAGGGGTTTTGTTCGGGATTCACCCCTCCACTTT. Translating gives CASSLGDRGFVRDSPLHF. Using reference TRBV3-1 and TRBJ1-6 for the parts outside the CDR3, the full variable domain is DTAVSQTPKYLVTQMGNDKSIKCEQNLGHDTMYWYKQDSKKFLKIMFSYNNKELIINETVPNRFSPKSPDKAHLNLHINSLELGDSAVYFCASSLGDRGFVRDSPLHFGNGTRLTVT.

This clonotype came up many times. The chain is built from TRBV20-1 and TRBJ1-1; D unresolved. From germline, CDR1 is DFQATT and CDR2 SNEGSKA (reference sequence). This CDR3 region has 14 residues. V was cut by 2 bases and J by 4 bases, with 14 bases left in between. The CDR3 nucleotides are TGCAGTGCTAGAACCCCCGGTTCGTCCACTGAAGCTTTCTTT. This translates into CSARTPGSSTEAFF.

In its sample, this clonotype was seen a few times. V is TRBV2 and J is TRBJ2-1, with 9 nucleotides matching TRBD1. The germline CDR1 and CDR2 sequences are SNHLY and FYNNEI. The CDR3 is 14 amino acids. J lost 7 bases, V lost 4 bases, and 5 bases had no gene match. Here the CDR3 DNA reads TGTGCCAGCAGTGCCGGGACAGGGCGGAATGAGCAGTTCTTC. It specifies CASSAGTGRNEQFF.

The chain has TRBV10-3 and TRBJ1-5; a possible D gene is TRBD1 (5 bases). V lost 3 bases to trimming and J lost 4 bases, with 7 bases between them. Per germline, CDR1 ENHRY and CDR2 SYGVKD. CDR3 size: 13 residues. The CDR3 region has the DNA TGTGCCATCAGTGACAGGGCTAATCAGCCCCAGCATTTT. It translates to CAISDRANQPQHF.

This clonotype showed up just a few times. The rearrangement links TRBV4-1 to TRBJ2-2; 8 bases match TRBD1. Germline V gives CDR1 MGHRA, CDR2 YSYEKL. This CDR3 has 18 amino acids. Trimming took 4 bases from V and 0 from J; bases not matched to a gene: 10. For the CDR3, the DNA is TGCGCCAGCAGCCTCAAGGTCCAGGGACAGGCGAACACCGGGGAGCTGTTTTTT. It translates to CASSLKVQGQANTGELFF.

In its sample, this clonotype was seen a few times. The rearrangement uses TRBV20-1 and TRBJ1-1, with D perhaps TRBD1 (5 bases). V was pared by 0 bases and J by 3 bases, with 14 bases between. The CDR3 is made up of 15 amino acids. Germline assignment: CDR1 DFQATT and CDR2 SNEGSKA (reference sequence). The CDR3 region is CSARDLARVYTEAFF. CDR3 bases: TGCAGTGCTAGAGATCTGGCCAGGGTATACACTGAAGCTTTCTTT.

The table lists this clonotype with many counts. This chain links TRBV20-1 with TRBJ2-7; 7 bases fit TRBD2. CDR1 is DFQATT, CDR2 SNEGSKA, per germline (reference sequence). V was pared by 2 bases and J by 7 bases, with 14 bases of the junction left unmatched. This CDR3 is built from 15 residues. CDR3 sequence reads: CSARRTSSPLEEQYF. DNA of the CDR3: TGCAGTGCTAGAAGGACTAGTTCCCCCCTAGAGGAGCAGTACTTC.

This clonotype turned up a few times. V and J are TRBV29-1 and TRBJ2-5; possibly TRBD1 for D (5 bases). CDR1 and CDR2 from the germline V gene are SQVTM and ANQGSEA. The CDR3 totals 14 residues. With 4 bases removed from V and 7 bases from J, the gap between germline ends came to 19 bases. Here the CDR3 reads CSVGSGYVDRTQYF. CDR3 nucleotide sequence: TGCAGCGTTGGATCAGGGTACGTCGATCGGACCCAGTACTTC.

This chain links TRBV20-1 with TRBJ2-7, with TRBD2 identical over 13 bases. The germline V gene encodes CDR1 DFQATT and CDR2 SNEGSKA (reference sequence). V was pared by 6 bases and J by 2 bases, with 4 bases of the junction left unmatched. This CDR3 has 14 residues. The DNA of the CDR3 is TGCAGTGCGAGACTAGCGGGAGGAACCTACGAGCAGTACTTC. Residues: CSARLAGGTYEQYF.

This clonotype has only a few counts. The chain has TRBV7-9 and TRBJ2-1; 12 bases map to TRBD2. The CDR3 is 17 amino acids. CDR1 and CDR2 from the germline V gene are SEHNR and FQNEAQ (reference sequence). V trimming: 4 bases; J trimming: 3 bases; junction bases outside the gene matches: 7. CDR3 nucleotides: TGTGCCAGCAGCTCCCCAGGACTAGCGGGGAACTACAATGAGCAGTTCTTC. Its protein is CASSSPGLAGNYNEQFF.

The V gene is TRBV11-2, the J gene TRBJ2-3; no clear D gene. V was clipped by 4 bases and J by 5 bases, with 16 bases between them. The germline V gene has CDR1 SGHAT and CDR2 FQNNGV. This CDR3 has 15 amino acids. The CDR3, as DNA: TGTGCCAGCAGCTCAACCGGCCATTGGGGAGATACGCAGTATTTT. This translates into CASSSTGHWGDTQYF.

The chain recombines TRBV6-1 with TRBJ1-2; a weak D match, TRBD1 (5 bases). CDR3 length: 15 residues. Germline CDR1 reads MNHNS; CDR2 reads SASEGT. Between the trimmed V and J ends, which lost 7 bases and 5 bases, there was a span of 20 bases. The CDR3 DNA sequence: TGTGCCAGCACAGCACGGGCGGGGGTGTCTTATGGCTACACCTTC. The encoded protein is CASTARAGVSYGYTF.

This clonotype appeared a few times. The chain joins TRBV11-1 to TRBJ2-5; 8 bases line up with TRBD1. The CDR3 runs 14 residues. Germline V gene sequence: CDR1 SGHAT, CDR2 FQDESV (reference sequence). The V and J ends lost 4 bases and 4 bases, in that order; junction bases with no gene match: 5. The CDR3 DNA sequence: TGTGCCAGCAGCTGGGACAGGAGGGGAGAGACCCAGTACTTC. This gives the protein CASSWDRRGETQYF.

The table lists this clonotype with a few counts. This sequence joins TRBV27 and TRBJ1-5; D gene unclear. Trimming shortened V by 5 bases and J by 2 bases, and 16 bases separated the two germline ends. This CDR3 contains 16 residues. Germline-derived CDR1 and CDR2 are MNHEY and SMNVEV (reference sequence). CDR3: CASSPMRLGGNQPQHF. CDR3 coding DNA: TGTGCCAGCAGTCCCATGAGGCTTGGGGGCAATCAGCCCCAGCATTTT.

The table lists this clonotype with a few counts. The chain employs TRBV3-1 and TRBJ1-1, with D unclear. Germline values: CDR1 LGHDT, CDR2 YNNKEL (reference sequence). Deletions cut 1 base from V and 4 bases from J, with 7 bases between. This CDR3 has 13 residues. The DNA for the CDR3 is TGTGCCAGCAGCCAAGGGGTTCCCACTGAAGCTTTCTTT. Its translation: CASSQGVPTEAFF.

This clonotype was seen a few times. This sequence joins TRBV24-1 and TRBJ2-2; D uncertain. This CDR3 comprises 13 residues. The germline gives CDR1 KGHDR, CDR2 SFDVKD. Between the trimmed V and J ends, which lost 8 bases and 2 bases, there was a span of 8 bases. As DNA, the CDR3 is TGTGCCACCAATGGGTACAACACCGGGGAGCTGTTTTTT. Protein product: CATNGYNTGELFF.

The sample holds many counts of this clonotype. The J gene is TRBJ2-7, the V gene TRBV5-1; TRBD1 aligns across 12 bases. This CDR3 has 15 amino acids. From germline, CDR1 is SGHRS and CDR2 YFSETQ. V dropped 4 bases and J dropped 5; count of bases not matched to a gene: 7. The CDR3 DNA reads TGCGCCAGCAGCCTCCGGGACAGGGGGCTCGACGAGCAGTACTTC. Its translation is CASSLRDRGLDEQYF.

This sequence joins TRBV4-1 and TRBJ2-2; TRBD2 aligns across 16 bases. CDR3 size: 17 residues. The J segment lost 6 bases and the V segment lost 4 bases, leaving 5 bases of the junction unmatched. Germline V gives CDR1 MGHRA, CDR2 YSYEKL. The CDR3 region has the DNA TGCGCCAGCAGCCTTGGGACTAGCGGGGGGGTATCCGGGGAGCTGTTTTTT. Its translation: CASSLGTSGGVSGELFF.

The chain couples TRBV4-1 to TRBJ2-2, with 11 bases lining up with TRBD1. Germline loops: CDR1 MGHRA, CDR2 YSYEKL. The trim removed 1 base at V and 5 bases at J, leaving 6 bases unmatched. The CDR3 is 17 residues long. CDR3 protein: CASSQVGQGARTGELFF. The CDR3 DNA sequence: TGCGCCAGCAGCCAAGTAGGACAGGGGGCGCGAACCGGGGAGCTGTTTTTT.

This sequence joins TRBV25-1 and TRBJ2-1, with 9 bases fitting TRBD1. CDR3 size: 14 residues. The ends lost 7 bases at V and 8 bases at J; junction bases unmatched: 9. Per the germline V gene, CDR1 is MGHDK and CDR2 is SYGVNS. CDR3 coding DNA: TGTGCCAGCATTCGGACAGGGGTTCGGGATGAGCAGTTCTTC. Residues: CASIRTGVRDEQFF.

This clonotype was picked up a small number of times. CDR3 sequence reads: CASSLDGGQHF. The CDR3 DNA is TGTGCCAGCAGTTTAGACGGAGGCCAGCATTTT. The V call is TRBV12-3 or TRBV12-4, the J call TRBJ1-5; D remains ambiguous. The CDR3 spans 11 residues. Trimming took 1 base from V and 12 from J, leaving 7 bases between them.